This TCR beta chain was documented in a study of T cell responses to AZD1222 COVID-19 vaccine. Findings and caveats of the study: The breadth and depth of Spike-specific TCRs increased once two AZD1222 doses had been given. Of spike-specific TCRs, nearly half reportedly target regions left unmutated in variants. All repertoire sampling was performed exclusively after the peak T cell response.

A note on this clone: What it binds is not known.

This table comes from immunoSEQ multiplex PCR, and its TCRdb copy is limited to in-frame clones, with some not included. The table lists 86,000 or so clones, just over 90% of them singletons. After removal of 3 bases from V and 0 bases from J, the junction contained 8 bases not matched to a gene. The CDR3 extends over 17 amino acids. Germline-derived CDR1 and CDR2 are ENHRY and SYGVKD. The receptor was derived from an adult who received the AZD1222 COVID-19 vaccine. The specimen comprised peripheral blood, sampled 28 days after the second AZD1222 dose. The V and J genes are TRBV10-3 and TRBJ1-1; 9 bases line up with TRBD1. CDR3: CAISDSDRGNMNTEAFF. The CDR3 bases are TGTGCCATCAGTGACTCGGACAGGGGAAACATGAACACTGAAGCTTTCTTT.